This T cell receptor beta chain originates from a study of blood T cell repertoires in COVID-19. Study at large: The United States, Italy and Spain supplied acute and convalescent COVID-19 samples. In each case, the material was cDNA or gDNA derived from T cells, B-cell-depleted T cells, or PBMCs.

Recovered status in Cohort 3 required two negative PCRs, clearance, or symptom resolution. Authors' analysis steps: From reference gene primer amplification, estimates of nucleated cell counts were derived. Using immunoSEQ multiplex PCR, the repertoire was profiled, and TCRdb retains in-frame clones only, with some absent. The DNA gave D and trimming, while V, J and clone size come from that table. This table has a few hundred thousand clones, 75% to 90% appearing once. This clone showed up just a few times. With V trimmed by 4 bases and J by 4 bases, 9 bases remained unmatched. This CDR3 spans 15 amino acids. Germline V CDR1 and CDR2: SGHRS, YFSETQ.

The receptor was derived from a woman aged 30 to 39 who had recovered from COVID-19. This chain joins TRBV5-1 and TRBJ2-5; the match to TRBD2 covers 8 bases. The sequenced sample consisted of PBMCs or T cells enriched from blood (not recorded which). The DNA for the CDR3 is TGCGCCAGCAGCCAGGGACTAGTGCAAAGAGAGACCCAGTACTTC. Translated: CASSQGLVQRETQYF.